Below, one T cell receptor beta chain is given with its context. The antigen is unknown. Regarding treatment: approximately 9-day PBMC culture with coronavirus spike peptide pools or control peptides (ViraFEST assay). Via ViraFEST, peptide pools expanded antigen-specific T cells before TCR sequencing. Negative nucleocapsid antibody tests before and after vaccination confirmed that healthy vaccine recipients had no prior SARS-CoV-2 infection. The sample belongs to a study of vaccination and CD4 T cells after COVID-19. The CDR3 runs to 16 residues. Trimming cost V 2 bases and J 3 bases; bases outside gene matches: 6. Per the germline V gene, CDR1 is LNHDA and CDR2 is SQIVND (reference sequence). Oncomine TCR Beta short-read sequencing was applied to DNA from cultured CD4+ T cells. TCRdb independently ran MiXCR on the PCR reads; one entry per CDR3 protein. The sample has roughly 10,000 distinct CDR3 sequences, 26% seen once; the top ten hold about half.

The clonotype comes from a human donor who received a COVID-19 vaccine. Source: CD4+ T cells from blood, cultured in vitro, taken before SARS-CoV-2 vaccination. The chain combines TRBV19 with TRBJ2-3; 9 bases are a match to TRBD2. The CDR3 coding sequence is TGTGCCAGTAGTATACCCAGCGGGGGGATGACAGATACGCAGTATTTT. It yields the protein CASSIPSGGMTDTQYF.